This T cell receptor (beta chain) was captured in a study of control samples from healthy donors and cancer patients. Germline values: CDR1 SGHTA, CDR2 FQGNSA. The CDR3 runs 15 residues. V was clipped by 5 bases and J by 7 bases; unmatched bases: 7. Produced via immunoSEQ multiplex PCR; TCRdb's table is partial and in-frame only. The repertoire consists of 60,000 to 70,000 clones, with approximately 84% occurring once and the leading ten covering 2.9%. The sample was PBMCs. This clonotype was sampled from a woman aged 50 to 65 with lung cancer. The chain couples TRBV7-2 to TRBJ1-5, with 11 nucleotides matching TRBD1. CDR3 in DNA: TGTGCCAGCAGCGTTGGACAGGGGGCTGGACAGCCCCAGCATTTT. Protein product: CASSVGQGAGQPQHF.